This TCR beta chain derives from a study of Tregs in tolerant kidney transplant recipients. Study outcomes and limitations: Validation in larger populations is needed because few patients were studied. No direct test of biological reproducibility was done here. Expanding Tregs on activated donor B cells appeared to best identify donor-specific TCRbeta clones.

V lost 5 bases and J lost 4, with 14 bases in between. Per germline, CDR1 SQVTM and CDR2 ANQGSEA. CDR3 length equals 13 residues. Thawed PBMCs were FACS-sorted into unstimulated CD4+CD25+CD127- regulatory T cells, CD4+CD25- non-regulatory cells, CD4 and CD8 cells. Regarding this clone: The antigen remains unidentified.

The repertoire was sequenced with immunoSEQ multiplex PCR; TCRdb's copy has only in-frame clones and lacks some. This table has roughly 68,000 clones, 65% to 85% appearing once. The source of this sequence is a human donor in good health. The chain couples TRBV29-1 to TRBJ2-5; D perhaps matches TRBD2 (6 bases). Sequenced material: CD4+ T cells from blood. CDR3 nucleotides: TGCAGCGTTCATTCTCTGGGAGGAGAGACCCAGTACTTC. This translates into CSVHSLGGETQYF.